This is a list of T cell receptor beta chains from one sample in a study of CD8 T cells in ankylosing spondylitis. Each CDR3 protein is one row after TCRdb ran MiXCR on the 5' RACE reads. The sample has some 200,000 distinct CDR3 sequences, 7% to 8% seen once. Sequenced: blood, either unsorted or a sorted T cell fraction (not recorded which). These receptors were obtained from a male donor with ankylosing spondylitis. Both conserved end residues are part of each CDR3. The D gene is left open where the match is weak. For some rows the clone size is stated as once, few or many, or as a class when expanded; others skip it.

j_call	d_call	clone_size	cdr3_length	v_call	cdr3_nt	cdr3_aa
TRBJ2-5	NA	many	14	TRBV27	TGTGCCAGCAGCCCCATTTCTTCCAAAGAGACCCAGTACTTC	CASSPISSKETQYF
TRBJ2-1	TRBD1	many	16	TRBV14	TGTGCCAGCAGCCACGTGGACAGGGGGCATGACAATGAGCAGTTCTTC	CASSHVDRGHDNEQFF
TRBJ2-7	TRBD1	few	16	TRBV7-9	TGTGCCAGCAGCTTAAGGTCCGGGACAGGGAGCTCCGAGCAGTACTTC	CASSLRSGTGSSEQYF
TRBJ2-2	NA	many	17	TRBV10-3	TGTGCCATCAGTGAGGGCGCACTTCACGCGAACACCGGGGAGCTGTTTTTT	CAISEGALHANTGELFF
TRBJ1-5	NA	few	15	TRBV28	TGTGCCAGCAGTTCCCCGACAGGAGGGAATCAGCCCCAGCATTTT	CASSSPTGGNQPQHF
TRBJ2-3	TRBD2	many	18	TRBV20-1	TGCAGTGCTAGAGATCTCCTCCTGACTAGCGGCCCCACAGATACGCAGTATTTT	CSARDLLLTSGPTDTQYF
TRBJ2-1	NA	many	15	TRBV15	TGTGCCACCAGCCCTGAGTTAGCGGTCTACAATGAGCAGTTCTTC	CATSPELAVYNEQFF
TRBJ2-1	NA	many	11	TRBV6-1	TGTGCCAGCATCAAGGCGAATGAGCAGTTCTTC	CASIKANEQFF
TRBJ1-4	TRBD1	many	14	TRBV28	TGTGCCAGCAATTCGGGACAGTCTAATGAAAAACTGTTTTTT	CASNSGQSNEKLFF
TRBJ2-1	NA	many	13	TRBV7-9	TGTGCCAGCAGCCGGAGGGGAAGCAATGAGCAGTTCTTC	CASSRRGSNEQFF
TRBJ2-3	TRBD1	many	16	TRBV7-9	TGTGCCAGCAGCCCAAGGACAGGGATTGACACAGATACGCAGTATTTT	CASSPRTGIDTDTQYF
TRBJ2-2	TRBD2	few	17	TRBV6-2/TRBV6-3	TGTGCCAGCAGTTACTGGACTAGCGGTGCCAACACCGGGGAGCTGTTTTTT	CASSYWTSGANTGELFF
TRBJ2-7	NA	many	16	TRBV7-2	TGTGCCAGCATCCTAACCTCCGCAGGGAGCTCCTACGAGCAGTACTTC	CASILTSAGSSYEQYF
TRBJ1-1	TRBD1	few	14	TRBV7-9	TGTGCCAGCAGCTTACCAGGGGGACGCGGTGAAGCTTTCTTT	CASSLPGGRGEAFF
TRBJ2-7	NA	many	13	TRBV10-1	TGCGCCAGCAGTGATACGGCTTTGAGGGAGCAGTACTTC	CASSDTALREQYF
TRBJ2-7	NA	once	13	TRBV20-1	TGCAGTGCTAGAGCCTCCTGGACCTACGAGCAGTACTTC	CSARASWTYEQYF
TRBJ2-1	NA	NA	16	TRBV14	TGTGCCAGCAGCCAAGTTTACAGGAGCTCCTACAATGAGCAGTTCTTC	CASSQVYRSSYNEQFF